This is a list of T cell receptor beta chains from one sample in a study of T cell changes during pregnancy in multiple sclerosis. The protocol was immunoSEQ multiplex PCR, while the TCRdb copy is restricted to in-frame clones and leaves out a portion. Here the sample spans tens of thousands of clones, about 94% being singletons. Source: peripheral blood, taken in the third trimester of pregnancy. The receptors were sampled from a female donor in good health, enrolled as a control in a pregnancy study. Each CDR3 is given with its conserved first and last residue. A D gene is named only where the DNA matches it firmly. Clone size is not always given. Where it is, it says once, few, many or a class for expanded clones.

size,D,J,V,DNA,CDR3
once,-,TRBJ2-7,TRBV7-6,TGTGCCAGCAGCTTAGCGCAGGAGGGCCTCGGCTACGAGCAGTACTTC,CASSLAQEGLGYEQYF
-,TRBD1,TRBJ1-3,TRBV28,TGTGCCAGCAGTTCAGGACAGGGCCTACAAAGCACCATATATTTT,CASSSGQGLQSTIYF
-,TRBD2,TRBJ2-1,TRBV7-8,TGTGCCAGCAGCTACTGGGTAAGCGGGAGTAGGAATGAGCAGTTCTTC,CASSYWVSGSRNEQFF
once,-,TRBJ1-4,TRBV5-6,TGTGCCAGCAGCTTGAACCCGGGGTATGAAAAACTGTTTTTT,CASSLNPGYEKLFF
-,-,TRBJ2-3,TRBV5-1,TGCGCCAGCAGCTTGGAGGGTGGGGAGGATACGCAGTATTTT,CASSLEGGEDTQYF
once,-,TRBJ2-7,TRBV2,TGTGCCAGCAGGGGGGGGGACACCCGCTACGAGCAGTACTTC,CASRGGDTRYEQYF
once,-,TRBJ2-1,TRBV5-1,TGCGCCAGCAGCTTGGCTGTTTTGGCTAGCGACAATGAGCAGTTCTTC,CASSLAVLASDNEQFF
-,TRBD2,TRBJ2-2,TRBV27,TGTGCCAGCAGTTTCGGGACTAGCGGGTTCACCGGGGAGCTGTTTTTT,CASSFGTSGFTGELFF
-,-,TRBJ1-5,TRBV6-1,TGTGCCAGCAGAGAGAGGTATAGCAATCAGCCCCAGCATTTT,CASRERYSNQPQHF
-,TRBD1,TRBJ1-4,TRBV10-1,TGCGCCAGCGGCTTACAGGGGTTCGGGGAAAAACTGTTTTTT,CASGLQGFGEKLFF
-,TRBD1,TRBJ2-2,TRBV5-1,TGCGCCAGCAGCTCCCGACAGGGCCCAAACACCGGGGAGCTGTTTTTT,CASSSRQGPNTGELFF
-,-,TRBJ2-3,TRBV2,TGTGCCAGCAGCCTTGGGGGGGGCCACACAGATACGCAGTATTTT,CASSLGGGHTDTQYF
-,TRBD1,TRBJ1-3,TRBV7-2,TGTGCCAGCAGCACAGGGGCTGTCTCTGGAAACACCATATATTTT,CASSTGAVSGNTIYF
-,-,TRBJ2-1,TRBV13,TGTGCCAGCAGCTTAGCGGGTGAGCAGTTCTTC,CASSLAGEQFF
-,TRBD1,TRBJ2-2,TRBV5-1,TGCGCCAGCAGCTTCACAGGGGGAACCGGGGAGCTGTTTTTT,CASSFTGGTGELFF
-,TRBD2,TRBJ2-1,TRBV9,TGTGCCAGCAGCGTGCTAGCGGGAGGGCCGAATGAGCAGTTCTTC,CASSVLAGGPNEQFF
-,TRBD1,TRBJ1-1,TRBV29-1,TGCAGCGATCGACAGGGTTCGAACACTGAAGCTTTCTTT,CSDRQGSNTEAFF
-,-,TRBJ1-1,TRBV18,TGTGCCAGCTCACCGAGCCAGGACTTCATCGTGAACACTGAAGCTTTCTTT,CASSPSQDFIVNTEAFF
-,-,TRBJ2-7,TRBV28,TGTGCCAGCAGTTTGGACTTTTACGAGCAGTACTTC,CASSLDFYEQYF
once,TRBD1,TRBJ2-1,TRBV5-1,TGCGCCAGCAGCAAAACCTATGGACAGGGGGCTGACGCTAATGAGCAGTTCTTC,CASSKTYGQGADANEQFF
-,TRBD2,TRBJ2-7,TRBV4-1,TGCGCCAGCAGCCAAGTCGCTAGCGGGAGCTACGAGCAGTACTTC,CASSQVASGSYEQYF
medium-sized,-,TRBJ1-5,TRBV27,TGTGCCAGCAGTTCGACCCCAGGGGTCAATCAGCCCCAGCATTTT,CASSSTPGVNQPQHF